Listed below are T cell receptor beta chains from one sample, sequenced in a study of shared clonotypes between healthy human individuals. Some clones are missing from TCRdb's copy, which holds only in-frame ones; the method was immunoSEQ multiplex PCR. The sample lists some 790,000 clones, roughly two thirds seen once, with approximately 1.8% in the top ten. Sequenced: memory CD4+ T cells sorted from blood. These receptors originate from a woman aged 30 to 39 in good health. CDR3s include the opening cysteine and the closing phenylalanine or tryptophan.

TRBV28	TRBJ2-7	CASSPSRGYEQYF
TRBV30	TRBJ1-5	CAWSPGTGQPQHF
TRBV20-1	TRBJ1-2	CSATEYGYTF
TRBV25-1	TRBJ2-1	CATGAYNEQFF
TRBV27	TRBJ2-5	CASSSVDLGRDTSETQYF
TRBV28	TRBJ2-7	CASSWAVGRGTYEQYF
TRBV28	TRBJ1-1	CASSRRGRFVNTEAFF
TRBV10-3	TRBJ2-7	CAISEPSGRTIEQYF
TRBV29-1	TRBJ2-3	CSVEAGTHATDTQYF
TRBV18	TRBJ1-2	CASSPSGYGYTF
TRBV6-5	TRBJ2-1	CASSYDRTGEQFF
TRBV5-1	TRBJ2-2	CASSPTSGRAGNTGELFF
TRBV5-6	TRBJ2-1	CASSSFQGSSYNEQFF
TRBV7-7	TRBJ1-1	CASSTTGTGNTEAFF
TRBV28	TRBJ1-1	CASRRSRAGPRIRNTEAFF
TRBV4-1	TRBJ2-7	CASSQGGTASYEQYF
TRBV18	TRBJ2-5	CASSPAGAIGETQYF
TRBV28	TRBJ2-1	CATRGPYNEQFF
TRBV28	TRBJ2-7	CASSLYSSGSDYEQYF
TRBV28	TRBJ1-5	CASSTRRDFYSNQPQHF
TRBV4-1	TRBJ2-7	CASSQVPGQGNEQYF
TRBV4-2	TRBJ2-7	CASSQESYGSSYEQYF
TRBV7-8	TRBJ1-2	CASSTPQGYGYTF
TRBV28	TRBJ1-5	CASKIQGSGNQPQHF
TRBV18	TRBJ1-1	CASGTAANTEAFF